A single sample is the source of the 14 T cell receptor beta chains below, sequenced in a study of T cells of healthy individuals. TCRdb reprocessed the 5' RACE reads with MiXCR, giving one entry per CDR3 protein. The data hold 60,000 to 70,000 distinct CDR3 sequences, with about 16% observed a single time. Every receptor here comes from a human donor in good health.

The chain links TRBV9 to TRBJ1-5; TRBD1 matches 7 bases. This CDR3 comprises 14 residues. V trimming: 0 bases; J trimming: 4 bases; junction bases outside the gene matches: 1. Germline assignment: CDR1 SGDLS and CDR2 YYNGEE. CDR3 in DNA: TGTGCCAGCAGCGTAGCAGGGGGAAATCAGCCCCAGCATTTT. It encodes CASSVAGGNQPQHF.

This clonotype was seen a few times. The chain uses TRBV6-5 and TRBJ1-1; tentatively, D is TRBD1 (6 bases). Germline lookup yields CDR1 MNHEY and CDR2 SVGAGI. The CDR3 sequence is 14 residues long. Between the trimmed V and J ends, which lost 7 bases and 6 bases, there was a span of 18 bases. This CDR3 is CASTLAMGAPEAFF. DNA for the CDR3: TGTGCCAGCACCTTGGCGATGGGGGCCCCTGAAGCTTTCTTT.

This clonotype has a count of ten or more. The rearrangement joins TRBV28 to TRBJ1-5; 8 bases line up with TRBD1. The CDR3 contains 15 residues. V lost 4 bases to trimming and J lost 10 bases; unmatched junction nucleotides: 12. CDR1 MDHEN and CDR2 SYDVKM come from the germline V gene. This CDR3 is CASSSSGTGFRPQHF. For the CDR3, the DNA is TGTGCCAGCAGTTCCTCCGGGACAGGTTTTCGTCCCCAGCATTTT.

This clonotype came up many times. V and J are TRBV27 and TRBJ1-1; D call uncertain. This CDR3 contains 13 residues. Germline CDR1 MNHEY, CDR2 SMNVEV (reference sequence). V was clipped by 4 bases and J by 6 bases, with 12 bases between them. CDR3 sequence reads: CASSWIPTAEAFF. DNA for the CDR3: TGTGCCAGCAGTTGGATCCCTACCGCTGAAGCTTTCTTT.

This clonotype appeared many times. The chain has TRBV27 and TRBJ1-1; tentative D call: TRBD1 (6 bases). CDR3 length: 14 residues. CDR1 and CDR2 (germline): MNHEY, SMNVEV (reference sequence). The V end lost 7 bases, the J end lost 7 bases, and 19 bases lay between the germline ends. The CDR3 DNA is TGTGCCAGCACCCAGACGTGGGGGGCCATTGAAGCTTTCTTT. This gives the protein CASTQTWGAIEAFF.

In its sample, this clonotype was seen many times. This CDR3 is CSVVRGTGRKDGYTF. The CDR3 region has the DNA TGCAGCGTTGTCCGGGGGACAGGAAGAAAAGATGGCTACACCTTC. This rearrangement joins TRBV29-1 to TRBJ1-2; 8 nucleotides line up with TRBD1. Germline V gives CDR1 SQVTM, CDR2 ANQGSEA. V was clipped by 4 bases and J by 6 bases; unmatched bases: 13. The CDR3 is 15 residues long.

This clonotype was seen a few times. The genes are TRBV7-8 and TRBJ2-7; D could derive from TRBD1 or TRBD2 (5 bases each). Germline CDR1 reads SGHVS; CDR2 reads FQNEAQ. CDR3 length: 14 residues. V was shortened by 3 bases and J by 4 bases, with 13 bases between the two germline ends. The CDR3 reads CASSFWGSEYEQYF. The CDR3 region has the DNA TGTGCCAGCAGCTTCTGGGGGAGTGAGTACGAGCAGTACTTC.

This clonotype was recorded a few times. The genes are TRBV20-1 and TRBJ1-1, with D tentatively TRBD1 (5 bases). Looked up from germline, CDR1 is DFQATT and CDR2 is SNEGSKA (reference sequence). Trimming stripped 2 bases from V and 10 bases from J, with 14 bases between. The CDR3 loop spans 12 amino acids. The CDR3 DNA reads TGCAGTGCTAGACCGGGGCAGGGAGTAGCTTTCTTT. Encoded protein: CSARPGQGVAFF.

CDR3 loop: CASSLGSQITEAFF. CDR3 DNA: TGCGCCAGCAGCTTGGGGAGCCAGATCACTGAAGCTTTCTTT. The chain employs TRBV5-1 and TRBJ1-1; D gene uncertain. CDR3 length equals 14 residues. V was pared by 0 bases and J by 4 bases, with 10 bases between. Germline V lookup: CDR1 SGHRS, CDR2 YFSETQ.

This clonotype has ten or more counts. A read error may account for a junction end that differs from germline. The CDR3 loop is CASSSFRGF. The CDR3 coding sequence is TGTGCCAGCAGCTCGTTCAGGGGTTTT. The chain links TRBV7-9 to TRBJ2-3; possible D gene TRBD1, 6 bases. Germline loops: CDR1 SEHNR, CDR2 FQNEAQ (reference sequence). The CDR3 length is 9 residues.

J is TRBJ2-1 and V is TRBV7-8; possible D gene TRBD1, 7 bases. CDR3 length: 14 residues. V lost 5 bases and J 4 bases, leaving 12 bases between the germline ends. Germline V gene sequence: CDR1 SGHVS, CDR2 FQNEAQ. The CDR3 DNA is TGTGCCAGCAGCCCGCGGGACAGATACAATGAGCAGTTCTTC. Translation: CASSPRDRYNEQFF.

This chain joins TRBV13 and TRBJ1-1, with 7 bases aligning to TRBD1. Germline V CDR1 and CDR2: PRHDT, FYEKMQ (reference sequence). CDR3 size: 14 residues. V shed 5 bases, J shed 5 bases, and the junction held 8 bases outside the gene matches. CDR3 DNA: TGTGCCAGCAGCCCACGACAGGGTTGGACTGAAGCTTTCTTT. It is translated as CASSPRQGWTEAFF.

This clonotype was counted at least ten times. The chain carries TRBV6-5 and TRBJ2-3; a possible D gene is TRBD2 (5 bases). Germline loops: CDR1 MNHEY, CDR2 SVGAGI. The CDR3 covers 14 residues. The V gene lost 6 bases and the J gene lost 5 bases, with 15 bases spanning the gap. Here the CDR3 reads CASSLSWERDTQYF. CDR3 DNA: TGTGCCAGCAGCCTTAGTTGGGAGAGAGATACGCAGTATTTT.

Many counts were recorded for this clonotype. The rearrangement links TRBV7-6 to TRBJ1-1; 10 nucleotides line up with TRBD1. V trimming: 5 bases; J trimming: 11 bases; junction bases outside the gene matches: 8. There are 13 residues in the CDR3. Germline values: CDR1 SGHVS, CDR2 FNYEAQ. Here the CDR3 DNA reads TGTGCCAGCAGCCTACTAGGGACAGGGGAGGCTTTCTTT. It encodes CASSLLGTGEAFF.